These 13 T cell receptor beta chains were all obtained from the same sample, sequenced in a study of blood T cell repertoires in COVID-19 (dated by TCRdb to the early 2020s). Receptors were amplified or captured by the immunoSEQ multiplex PCR assay. This is the immuneACCESS table as TCRdb keeps it, with only in-frame sequences that have V and J called. A part of the clones is gone; compared with another copy, unresolved V genes explain less than half, and the rest is unexplained. In all, the sample holds a few hundred thousand clones, and 70% to 90% of those were seen once. Of the sample, 0.7% to 0.9% is held by the ten largest clones. The source material was peripheral blood. The receptors originated from a human donor with COVID-19, enrolled during active disease. The donor label of this sample is uncertain.

This chain connects TRBV2 to TRBJ1-5; the D gene is possibly TRBD1 (5 bases). Germline assignment: CDR1 SNHLY and CDR2 FYNNEI. Trimming cost V 5 bases and J 5 bases, with 10 bases left between them. The CDR3 runs 13 residues. This CDR3 reads CASSQGPHQPQHF. The CDR3 DNA reads as TGTGCCAGCAGTCAGGGTCCCCATCAGCCCCAGCATTTT.

This clone was found a few times. The gene calls are TRBV12-3 or TRBV12-4 and TRBJ2-4, with D hard to call. With 5 bases removed from V and 4 bases from J, the gap between germline ends came to 6 bases. This CDR3 has 12 amino acids. The CDR3 bases are TGTGCCAGCAGTATCAGTAAAAACATTCAGTACTTC. Amino acid sequence: CASSISKNIQYF.

The chain couples TRBV28 to TRBJ1-2; 9 bases fit TRBD1. The CDR3 has 13 residues. V shed 6 bases and J 7 bases; nucleotides not matched to a gene: 6. In germline, CDR1 is MDHEN, CDR2 SYDVKM. The CDR3 nucleotides read TGTGCCAGCAGGGGACAGGGCAGAGGTGGCTACACCTTC. It translates to CASRGQGRGGYTF.

This chain links TRBV5-1 with TRBJ2-1; 8 bases line up with TRBD2. Germline assignment: CDR1 SGHRS and CDR2 YFSETQ. CDR3 length: 16 residues. V shed 0 bases and J 3 bases; nucleotides not matched to a gene: 5. The chain's CDR3 is CASSLALLAVYNEQFF. The DNA of the CDR3 is TGCGCCAGCAGCTTGGCACTACTAGCGGTCTACAATGAGCAGTTCTTC.

This chain uses TRBV29-1 with TRBJ2-7; D may be TRBD1 (6 bases). Germline V gene sequence: CDR1 SQVTM, CDR2 ANQGSEA. V lost 4 bases and J lost 0, with 16 bases in between. This CDR3 spans 15 amino acids. The CDR3 nucleotides read TGCAGCGTTGCCTTCGGGACAAGGAGCTCCTACGAGCAGTACTTC. Residues: CSVAFGTRSSYEQYF.

This clone was detected once. The CDR3 nucleotides are TGTGCCAGCCCGGGACTTGTGCCTGGCACAGATACGCAGTATTTT. Its protein is CASPGLVPGTDTQYF. This chain uses TRBV2 with TRBJ2-3, with D tentatively TRBD2 (6 bases). CDR3 length: 15 residues. In germline, CDR1 is SNHLY, CDR2 FYNNEI. Between the trimmed V and J ends, which lost 8 bases and 1 base, there was a span of 16 bases.

The J gene is TRBJ2-7, the V gene TRBV24-1, with D possibly being TRBD2 (5 bases). Germline V gives CDR1 KGHDR, CDR2 SFDVKD. There are 16 residues in the CDR3. V gave up 3 bases and J gave up 2 bases, with 16 bases separating them. CDR3 loop: CATSDGSGGRPYEQYF. The DNA for the CDR3 is TGTGCCACCAGTGATGGGTCCGGAGGCAGGCCCTACGAGCAGTACTTC.

This clone turned up a few times. This rearrangement joins TRBV5-1 to TRBJ1-2; TRBD1 aligns across 12 bases. J gave up 3 bases and V 1 base, and 7 bases lay outside the gene matches. Looked up from germline, CDR1 is SGHRS and CDR2 is YFSETQ. CDR3 length equals 17 residues. In DNA form, the CDR3 reads TGCGCCAGCAGCTTGATCGCGGGACAGGGGGCCTACTATGGCTACACCTTC. Residues: CASSLIAGQGAYYGYTF.

The J gene is TRBJ1-1, the V gene TRBV6-2 or TRBV6-3; D perhaps matches TRBD1 (5 bases). Deletions cut 0 bases from V and 5 bases from J, with 7 bases between. Germline lookup yields CDR1 MNHEY and CDR2 SVGEGT. This CDR3 has 13 amino acids. The CDR3 protein is CASSYSGGTEAFF. The CDR3 nucleotides read TGTGCCAGCAGTTACTCGGGGGGGACTGAAGCTTTCTTT.

V and J are TRBV29-1 and TRBJ2-2; a weak D match, TRBD1 (6 bases). Germline assignment: CDR1 SQVTM and CDR2 ANQGSEA. V lost 4 bases, J lost 6 bases, and 15 bases lay in between. CDR3 length equals 14 residues. The CDR3 spells CSVGSIGGAGELFF. CDR3 coding DNA: TGCAGCGTTGGATCCATAGGGGGTGCCGGGGAGCTGTTTTTT.

The chain has TRBV14 and TRBJ1-3, with D perhaps TRBD1 (5 bases). V was clipped by 6 bases and J by 2 bases, with 11 bases between them. Per the germline V gene, CDR1 is SGHDN and CDR2 is FVKESK. The CDR3 is 14 residues long. The DNA for the CDR3 is TGTGCCAGCAGTCCCAGGGTAACTGGAAACACCATATATTTT. Translating gives CASSPRVTGNTIYF.

The chain recombines TRBV28 with TRBJ1-1; 9 positions agree with TRBD1. The CDR3 runs to 16 residues. CDR1 is MDHEN and CDR2 is SYDVKM in the germline V gene. V gave up 3 bases and J gave up 1 base; unmatched junction bases: 6. The CDR3 sequence is CASSFDPGQGNTEAFF. CDR3 coding DNA: TGTGCCAGCAGTTTCGACCCGGGACAGGGGAACACTGAAGCTTTCTTT.

This chain uses TRBV29-1 with TRBJ2-1; 9 nucleotides match TRBD1. The CDR3 runs 15 residues. V trimming: 3 bases; J trimming: 5 bases; junction bases outside the gene matches: 8. Germline CDR1 SQVTM, CDR2 ANQGSEA. The CDR3 DNA follows: TGCAGCGTTGACCCTAGACAGGGGGTCCACAATGAGCAGTTCTTC. Translated: CSVDPRQGVHNEQFF.